A single T cell receptor (beta chain) is shown here with its context. Its antigen is unidentified. The data originate from a study of cytomegalovirus exposure and HLA in healthy donors. Study-wide points: The authors later found HLA-associated TCR beta chains more clonally expanded than equally common others. According to the study, roughly 160 TCR beta chains were cytomegalovirus-associated. Across donors, sequencing depth was assumed by presence/absence analyses to be roughly uniform.

Per the germline V gene, CDR1 is SGHVS and CDR2 is FQNEAQ. Trimming shortened V by 1 base and J by 5 bases, and 15 bases separated the two germline ends. The CDR3 length is 15 residues. 60 Vbeta and 13 Jbeta primers were used in PCR. Measured with immunoSEQ multiplex PCR; TCRdb has only the in-frame clones, and not every one. The sample includes 200,000 or so clones, 77% seen only once; the top ten take 2% to 2.5%. This TCR was recovered from a woman aged 25 to 45 in good health and CMV-seropositive. Input material: PBMCs. The J gene is TRBJ2-7, the V gene TRBV7-8, with a tentative D call TRBD2 (5 bases). The CDR3 spells CASSLVLATYHEQYF. In nucleotides, the CDR3 is TGTGCCAGCAGCTTAGTGCTAGCAACCTACCACGAGCAGTACTTC.